This T cell receptor (beta chain) emerged from a study of blood T cell repertoires in COVID-19. Sequencing used immunoSEQ multiplex PCR; TCRdb keeps in-frame clones, though not all of them. The sample contains over 200,000 clones, roughly four fifths of which appear only once. The CDR3 runs 14 residues. Germline V CDR1 and CDR2: SGHTA, FQGNSA. Losses at the gene ends were 5 bases for V and 1 base for J; bases not matched to a gene: 3. The chain is built from TRBV7-2 and TRBJ1-1; 8 bases align to TRBD1. The sequencing input was PBMCs or T cells enriched from blood (not recorded which). This receptor was identified in a man between 60 and 75 years old who had recovered from COVID-19. CDR3 in DNA: TGTGCCAGCAGCATAACAGGGGGGAACACTGAAGCTTTCTTT. This gives the protein CASSITGGNTEAFF.